The 20 T cell receptor beta chains in this list originate from one sample, sequenced in a study of response to subunit inactivated influenza vaccine (dated by TCRdb to 2017 to 2018). Library creation used RT-PCR. Sequencing relied on an Illumina HiSeq 2500. The public reads were reprocessed in TCRdb via fastp at Q25 and MiXCR, keeping in-frame beta chains. A single entry per CDR3 protein holds the most common genes and DNA from its merged rows. This sample lists hundreds of thousands of distinct CDR3 sequences; 6.5% to 8% were detected once. Together, the top ten hold over 10% of the sample. Source: PBMCs from blood, taken around 25 months after vaccination. The source is a man between 50 and 75 years old who received an inactivated influenza vaccine. Donor details come from another sample of the same person, matched by shared clones.

This clonotype was found many times. This chain links TRBV10-3 with TRBJ2-7; TRBD1 matches at 7 bases. The ends lost 4 bases at V and 0 bases at J; junction bases unmatched: 6. Germline V gives CDR1 ENHRY, CDR2 SYGVKD. The CDR3 runs 15 residues. The CDR3 loop is CAISVGTVDSYEQYF. CDR3 DNA sequence: TGTGCCATCAGTGTGGGGACAGTAGACTCCTACGAGCAGTACTTC.

This clonotype was observed many times. The chain has TRBV12-3 or TRBV12-4 and TRBJ1-1, with a weak D call TRBD1 (6 bases). This CDR3 spans 14 amino acids. V was clipped by 6 bases and J by 0 bases, with 11 bases between them. CDR3 nucleotides: TGTGCCAGCAGCTGGGGGGGCATGAACACTGAAGCTTTCTTT. Translated: CASSWGGMNTEAFF.

The J gene is TRBJ1-2, the V gene TRBV5-1; D perhaps matches TRBD1 (6 bases). V shed 4 bases and J shed 6 bases, with 10 bases lying between them. CDR3 size: 12 residues. Germline CDR1 and CDR2: SGHRS and YFSETQ. CDR3 region: CASSPDRDGYTF. CDR3 sequence (DNA): TGCGCCAGCAGCCCGGACAGAGATGGCTACACCTTC.

The DNA of the CDR3 is TGCGCCAGCAGCGCCGGCCCGACAGGGGACGTCTATCAGCCCCAGCATTTT. It translates to CASSAGPTGDVYQPQHF. The chain is built from TRBV5-1 and TRBJ1-5, with 8 bases that match TRBD1. Germline V gene lookup returns CDR1 SGHRS and CDR2 YFSETQ. This CDR3 has 17 amino acids. The V gene end was trimmed by 4 bases and the J gene end by 5 bases; junction bases not matched to a gene: 14.

This clonotype was seen many times. This chain links TRBV6-5 with TRBJ2-7; D call uncertain. The CDR3 runs 13 residues. Germline-derived CDR1 and CDR2 are MNHEY and SVGAGI. Between the trimmed V and J ends, which lost 3 bases and 4 bases, there was a span of 10 bases. For the CDR3, the DNA is TGTGCCAGCAGTTATCAATCCGGTTACGAGCAGTACTTC. This translates into CASSYQSGYEQYF.

A note on this clonotype: A clone one base away is much larger, so this may be a read error. The chain combines TRBV29-1 with TRBJ2-1; D unclear. The CDR3 contains 10 residues. The germline gives CDR1 SQVTM, CDR2 ANQGSEA. The CDR3 loop reads CNAAYNEQFF. CDR3 DNA: TGCAACGCGGCGTACAATGAGCAGTTCTTC.

The table lists this clonotype with many counts. The chain employs TRBV3-1 and TRBJ2-4; TRBD1 matches at 7 bases. Unmatched junction bases numbered 1, after V lost 4 bases and J lost 1 base. This CDR3 contains 14 residues. Per the germline V gene, CDR1 is LGHDT and CDR2 is YNNKEL (reference sequence). The CDR3 DNA is TGTGCCAGCAGCCCACAGGGGGCCAAAAACATTCAGTACTTC. Translated: CASSPQGAKNIQYF.

This clonotype has ten or more counts. This chain joins TRBV5-1 and TRBJ2-5, with 11 bases that match TRBD1. V shed 5 bases and J 4 bases; nucleotides not matched to a gene: 4. This CDR3 is built from 14 residues. In germline, CDR1 is SGHRS, CDR2 YFSETQ. In DNA form, the CDR3 reads TGCGCCAGCAGTTCGGGACAGGGGGGAGAGACCCAGTACTTC. Translation: CASSSGQGGETQYF.

This clonotype has ten or more counts. The gene calls are TRBV20-1 and TRBJ2-5; 8 positions match TRBD1. The germline V gene has CDR1 DFQATT and CDR2 SNEGSKA (reference sequence). Unmatched junction bases numbered 8, after V lost 4 bases and J lost 1 base. There are 15 residues in the CDR3. In DNA, the CDR3 is TGCAGTGCTACTACTCACAGGGGGAGCCAAGAGACCCAGTACTTC. This codes for CSATTHRGSQETQYF.

This clonotype was seen a handful of times. The CDR3 is CASSLEPGGEKYF. The CDR3, as DNA: TGTGCCAGCAGTTTAGAGCCGGGAGGGGAGAAGTATTTT. The gene calls are TRBV27 and TRBJ2-3, with 8 bases fitting TRBD2. Per germline, CDR1 MNHEY and CDR2 SMNVEV (reference sequence). V dropped 2 bases and J dropped 13; count of bases not matched to a gene: 8. The CDR3 has 13 amino acids.

In this sample, this clonotype turned up a few times. The rearrangement uses TRBV10-3 and TRBJ2-1, with TRBD2 identical over 8 bases. Germline assignment: CDR1 ENHRY and CDR2 SYGVKD. The trim removed 6 bases at V and 5 bases at J, leaving 3 bases unmatched. The CDR3 has 13 residues. In DNA, the CDR3 is TGTGCCATCAGGATGACTAGCGACAATGAGCAGTTCTTC. Residues: CAIRMTSDNEQFF.

This clonotype occurred many times. This chain uses TRBV7-2 with TRBJ1-6; TRBD1 aligns across 7 bases. The CDR3 has 15 residues. V was pared by 6 bases and J by 5 bases, with 7 bases of the junction left unmatched. Germline V lookup: CDR1 SGHTA, CDR2 FQGNSA. In nucleotides, the CDR3 is TGTGCCAGCAGTTTTCGACAGGGAAATAATTCACCCCTCCACTTT. It translates to CASSFRQGNNSPLHF.

In this sample, this clonotype turned up a few times. The chain joins TRBV4-1 to TRBJ1-6; TRBD1 agrees at 9 bases. J was trimmed by 6 bases and V by 4 bases; bases with no gene match: 10. This CDR3 has 17 amino acids. CDR1 is MGHRA, CDR2 YSYEKL, per germline. The CDR3 bases are TGCGCCAGCAGCCCGGAAGGGGGGACAGGGCGTAATTCACCCCTCCACTTT. Translating gives CASSPEGGTGRNSPLHF.

This clonotype occurred many times. This sequence joins TRBV18 and TRBJ1-2; D not certain. Between the trimmed V and J ends, which lost 3 bases and 6 bases, there was a span of 8 bases. The CDR3 is made up of 12 amino acids. Germline V lookup: CDR1 KGHSH, CDR2 LQKENI. The CDR3 sequence: CASSPGSHGYTF. CDR3 bases: TGTGCCAGCTCACCGGGGAGTCATGGCTACACCTTC.

This clonotype came up a few times. The V and J genes are TRBV6-5 and TRBJ1-1; TRBD1 matches 7 bases. V lost 5 bases and J lost 0; bases outside the gene matches: 6. The CDR3 covers 15 residues. Germline V gene data show CDR1 as MNHEY and CDR2 as SVGAGI. This CDR3 reads CASSLQGTVNTEAFF. CDR3 coding DNA: TGTGCCAGCAGTCTACAGGGGACCGTGAACACTGAAGCTTTCTTT.

The chain carries TRBV5-1 and TRBJ2-1; no reliable D call. CDR3 length: 13 amino acids. CDR1 and CDR2 (germline): SGHRS, YFSETQ. The V gene lost 6 bases and the J gene lost 15 bases, with 22 bases spanning the gap. This chain's CDR3 is CASTLNSRPPPFF. The CDR3 DNA follows: TGCGCCAGCACTCTTAACAGCCGACCGCCCCCGTTCTTC.

In the case of this clonotype: This sequence may be a read error, since a much larger clone differs from it by one base. The V and J genes are TRBV20-1 and TRBJ2-5, with TRBD2 matching 14 bases. Germline lookup yields CDR1 DFQATT and CDR2 SNEGSKA (reference sequence). The CDR3 is 16 amino acids. The CDR3: CCARSGLAGGKETQYF. Written as DNA, the CDR3 is TGCTGTGCTAGGAGCGGACTAGCGGGGGGAAAAGAGACCCAGTACTTC.

There are many counts of this clonotype. The chain couples TRBV9 to TRBJ2-1; the match to TRBD2 covers 14 bases. Germline V gene lookup returns CDR1 SGDLS and CDR2 YYNGEE. After removal of 3 bases from V and 7 bases from J, the junction contained 6 bases not matched to a gene. There are 16 residues in the CDR3. This chain's CDR3 is CASSARTSGRSNEQFF. The CDR3 DNA is TGTGCCAGCAGCGCCCGGACTAGCGGGAGGTCAAATGAGCAGTTCTTC.

This clonotype has just a few counts. The gene calls are TRBV20-1 and TRBJ1-2; 9 nucleotides match TRBD1. V was pared by 6 bases and J by 7 bases, with 12 bases of the junction left unmatched. The CDR3 contains 14 residues. Germline assignment: CDR1 DFQATT and CDR2 SNEGSKA (reference sequence). DNA of the CDR3: TGCAGTGCGAGACCCGGGACAGGGACTCCTGGCTACACCTTC. This encodes CSARPGTGTPGYTF.

This chain joins TRBV11-3 and TRBJ2-3; TRBD2 aligns across 9 bases. Germline V lookup: CDR1 SGHNT, CDR2 YENEEA. CDR3 length: 15 amino acids. V lost 5 bases and J lost 6; bases outside the gene matches: 9. The CDR3 sequence: CASSVGTSLADTQYF. CDR3 nucleotide sequence: TGTGCCAGCAGCGTAGGGACTAGCTTGGCGGATACGCAGTATTTT.